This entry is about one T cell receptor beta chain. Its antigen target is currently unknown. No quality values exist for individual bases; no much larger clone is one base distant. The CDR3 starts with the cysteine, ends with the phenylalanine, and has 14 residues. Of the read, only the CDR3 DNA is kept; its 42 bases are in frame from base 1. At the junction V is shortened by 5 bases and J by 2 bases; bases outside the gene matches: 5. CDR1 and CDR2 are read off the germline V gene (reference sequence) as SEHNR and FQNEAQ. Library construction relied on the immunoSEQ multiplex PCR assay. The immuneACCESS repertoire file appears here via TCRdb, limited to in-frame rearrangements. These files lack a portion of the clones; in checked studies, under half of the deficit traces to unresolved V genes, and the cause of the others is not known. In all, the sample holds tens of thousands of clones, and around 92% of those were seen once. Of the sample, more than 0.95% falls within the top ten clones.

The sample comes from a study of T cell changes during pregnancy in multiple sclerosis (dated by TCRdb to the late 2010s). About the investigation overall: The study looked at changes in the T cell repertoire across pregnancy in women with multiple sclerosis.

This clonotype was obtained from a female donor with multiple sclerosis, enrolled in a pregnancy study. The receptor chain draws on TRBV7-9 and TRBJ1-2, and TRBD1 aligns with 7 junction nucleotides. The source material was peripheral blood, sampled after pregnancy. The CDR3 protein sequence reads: CASSRLTGNYGYTF. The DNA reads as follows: TGTGCCAGCAGCCGCCTGACAGGGAACTATGGCTACACCTTC.